This T cell receptor beta chain was observed in a study of blood T cell repertoires in COVID-19 (dated by TCRdb to 2018 to 2020). Broadly, across the study: Samples from collaborators originated in the United States, Italy and Spain and spanned both the acute and convalescent phases of COVID-19. The material from the prospective study consisted of cDNA or gDNA derived from T cells, B-cell-depleted T cells, or PBMCs. Deeply sampled blood TCRbeta repertoires from subjects exposed to, actively infected with, or recovered from COVID-19 were included in the dataset. The repertoires were released in a freely available public database intended as a resource for research on the immune response to SARS-CoV-2. The samples were drawn from two sources: the first 160 participants of the ongoing ImmuneRACE study, and over 1,000 subjects contributed by 6 global collaborators. The sample metadata nearly always contained a de-identified subject ID, COVID-19 status, age in years and sex. HLA class I and class II types, where available, came from metadata supplied by the sample provider rather than from assay-based typing.

The research as a whole found: Clinical and demographic metadata were provided uncurated, with the amount varying by source and participant.

TCRbeta CDR3 regions were amplified from genomic DNA using the immunoSEQ Assay, a bias-controlled multiplex PCR. As for the authors' bioinformatics: Nucleated cell counts per sample were estimated from amplification of reference gene primers within the assay. To quantify the absolute abundance of each unique TCRbeta CDR3 rearrangement, sequence reads were collapsed and filtered. Productive Simpson clonality was computed per sample as the square root of Simpson's diversity index over productive rearrangements. TCRdb's version of the immuneACCESS table is confined to in-frame rearrangements and falls short of the full clone set. An unresolved V gene accounts for under half of the shortfall where checked; the remainder is of unknown origin. Clonal size and the V and J genes are those of that table, whereas D and trimming came from the DNA. This sample gives about 47,000 clones in total; about four fifths of them show up just once. Jointly, the top ten make up 2.5% to 3% of the sample.

About this clone itself: This clone's antigen is unknown. Per-base qualities were not stored, and no clone one base away is much larger.

CDR1 and CDR2, looked up from the germline V gene, are LGHNA and YNFKEQ. The V end loses 4 bases and the J end loses 8 bases, and a stretch of 20 bases separates them. The CDR3, cysteine through phenylalanine, is 16 amino acids long. Left in the record is the CDR3 DNA by itself, 48 bases read in frame from the first base. The collaborating institutions used their own protocols to collect whole blood in K2EDTA tubes. For TCRbeta analysis, collaborator samples were shipped as frozen whole blood, as isolated PBMCs, or as DNA extracted from either sample type. The V gene is TRBV4-2 and the J gene is TRBJ1-4; the D region possibly corresponds to TRBD1 (5 bases align). Material for sequencing was peripheral blood. This receptor was identified in a man between 45 and 60 years old with acute or convalescent COVID-19. The DNA sequence is as follows: TGTGCCAGCAGCCCCTTCCCGCGGGGGTTGGGGGAAAAACTGTTTTTT. The translation is CASSPFPRGLGEKLFF.